Below are 22 T cell receptor beta chains sequenced from a single sample in a study of response to subunit inactivated influenza vaccine. TCRdb recomputed calls from the RT-PCR reads with MiXCR, one row per CDR3 protein. The data show 600,000 to 850,000 distinct CDR3 sequences, 12% to 15% seen once. Sequenced material: PBMCs from blood, taken 14 days before vaccination. The receptors originated from a man in his forties or fifties who received an inactivated influenza vaccine.

This clonotype was detected a few times. The chain is built from TRBV20-1 and TRBJ2-5, with TRBD2 matching 9 bases. The CDR3 length is 14 residues. Losses at the gene ends were 0 bases for V and 4 bases for J; bases not matched to a gene: 3. CDR1 and CDR2 (germline): DFQATT, SNEGSKA (reference sequence). In DNA form, the CDR3 reads TGCAGTGCTAGAGAGGCTAGCGGGATAGAGACCCAGTACTTC. Its translation is CSAREASGIETQYF.

This clonotype showed up just a few times. This sequence joins TRBV5-1 and TRBJ2-7; unclear D gene. V lost 2 bases and J 3 bases, leaving 12 bases between the germline ends. Germline V gene sequence: CDR1 SGHRS, CDR2 YFSETQ. This CDR3 comprises 14 residues. CDR3: CASSFTTHYYEQYF. The CDR3, as DNA: TGCGCCAGCAGCTTCACGACTCACTACTACGAGCAGTACTTC.

V is TRBV7-2 and J is TRBJ1-5; D gene unclear. Trimming cost V 1 base and J 1 base, with 8 bases left between them. The germline V gene has CDR1 SGHTA and CDR2 FQGNSA. CDR3 length: 15 residues. Here the CDR3 reads CASSLDGMSNQPQHF. Written as DNA, the CDR3 is TGTGCCAGCAGCTTAGATGGCATGAGCAATCAGCCCCAGCATTTT.

This clonotype was recorded at least ten times. This chain connects TRBV10-3 to TRBJ2-1; the match to TRBD2 covers 11 bases. Germline CDR1 reads ENHRY; CDR2 reads SYGVKD. The CDR3 is made up of 15 amino acids. Losses at the gene ends were 6 bases for V and 7 bases for J; bases not matched to a gene: 8. This chain's CDR3 is CAIRPLAGGGNEQFF. CDR3 DNA sequence: TGTGCCATCAGGCCTCTAGCGGGAGGTGGGAATGAGCAGTTCTTC.

This chain uses TRBV6-2 or TRBV6-3 with TRBJ2-1, with 11 bases fitting TRBD2. The CDR3 is 19 residues long. CDR1 is MNHEY, CDR2 SVGEGT, per germline. Trimming cost V 0 bases and J 0 bases; bases outside gene matches: 7. Here the CDR3 reads CASSYSSSGGISSYNEQFF. CDR3 in DNA: TGTGCCAGCAGTTACTCGTCTAGCGGGGGGATTAGCTCCTACAATGAGCAGTTCTTC.

In nucleotides, the CDR3 is TGTGCCAGCTCACCAGGACAGGGACTCACTGAAGCTTTCTTT. Residues: CASSPGQGLTEAFF. The chain couples TRBV18 to TRBJ1-1, with 8 bases aligning to TRBD1. With 2 bases clipped from V and 4 bases from J, the junction kept 3 bases outside the gene matches. The germline CDR1 and CDR2 sequences are KGHSH and LQKENI. This CDR3 is 14 amino acids long.

This clonotype was seen at least ten times. The rearrangement links TRBV10-3 to TRBJ2-7; 7 bases align to TRBD1. This CDR3 has 15 amino acids. The germline CDR1 and CDR2 sequences are ENHRY and SYGVKD. The trim removed 2 bases at V and 4 bases at J, leaving 8 bases unmatched. As DNA, the CDR3 is TGTGCCATCAGTGAGGACAGGACAGGACCGTACGAGCAGTACTTC. This sequence encodes CAISEDRTGPYEQYF.

Ten or more counts support this clonotype. The V and J genes are TRBV28 and TRBJ2-7, with 7 bases lining up with TRBD1. The V segment lost 2 bases and the J segment 3 bases; nucleotides outside the gene matches: 7. CDR1 and CDR2 from the germline V gene are MDHEN and SYDVKM. The CDR3 is 15 residues long. CDR3 nucleotide sequence: TGTGCCAGCAGTTTACCCACAGGGGTAAACTACGAGCAGTACTTC. Its translation: CASSLPTGVNYEQYF. Filled out from reference TRBV28 and TRBJ2-7, the complete variable domain reads DVKVTQSSRYLVKRTGEKVFLECVQDMDHENMFWYRQDPGLGLRLIYFSYDVKMKEKGDIPEGYSVSREKKERFSLILESASTNQTSMYLCASSLPTGVNYEQYFGPGTRLTVT.

This clonotype was found a few times. CDR3 nucleotide sequence: TGCAGTGCTATTATTCCGGGAGGCACCTACGAGCAGTACTTC. Protein sequence: CSAIIPGGTYEQYF. The chain has TRBV20-1 and TRBJ2-7, with 7 bases that match TRBD2. This CDR3 has 14 amino acids. V was clipped by 4 bases and J by 2 bases; unmatched bases: 8. CDR1 and CDR2 from the germline V gene are DFQATT and SNEGSKA (reference sequence).

The rearrangement links TRBV7-2 to TRBJ1-5; TRBD1 agrees at 8 bases. The junction had 7 bases not matched to a gene; V was cut back by 5 bases and J by 4 bases. Germline CDR1 reads SGHTA; CDR2 reads FQGNSA. This CDR3 is 15 amino acids long. CDR3 DNA sequence: TGTGCCAGCAGCCTCGACAGGGGAACTAATCAGCCCCAGCATTTT. Translated: CASSLDRGTNQPQHF. Filled out from reference TRBV7-2 and TRBJ1-5, the complete variable domain reads GAGVSQSPSNKVTEKGKDVELRCDPISGHTALYWYRQSLGQGLEFLIYFQGNSAPDKSGLPSDRFSAERTGGSVSTLTIQRTQQEDSAVYLCASSLDRGTNQPQHFGDGTRLSIL.

CDR3 region: CASSPRLGPQYGYTF. CDR3 nucleotides: TGTGCCAGCAGTCCCCGCCTTGGCCCCCAGTACGGCTACACCTTC. The V gene is TRBV12-3 or TRBV12-4, the J gene TRBJ1-2; D ambiguous. Between the trimmed V and J ends, which lost 5 bases and 8 bases, there was a span of 21 bases. The CDR3 runs 15 residues.

This chain links TRBV12-3 or TRBV12-4 with TRBJ1-1; D is unresolved. V shed 3 bases and J shed 5 bases, with 13 bases lying between them. CDR3 length equals 14 residues. CDR3 coding DNA: TGTGCCAGCAGTTTGAGTGGGTCTGGAACTGAAGCTTTCTTT. It yields the protein CASSLSGSGTEAFF.

This chain connects TRBV7-2 to TRBJ2-3; 8 nucleotides line up with TRBD1. V gave up 6 bases and J gave up 4 bases; unmatched junction bases: 9. Germline V CDR1 and CDR2: SGHTA, FQGNSA. This CDR3 is built from 15 residues. CDR3 loop: CASSSTRGRADTQYF. The CDR3 DNA is TGTGCCAGCAGTTCAACCAGGGGGCGCGCAGATACGCAGTATTTT.

The V gene is TRBV4-1, the J gene TRBJ1-4, with D possibly being TRBD1 (6 bases). The CDR3 consists of 15 residues. CDR1 and CDR2 from the germline V gene are MGHRA and YSYEKL. With 3 bases removed from V and 6 bases from J, the gap between germline ends came to 14 bases. CDR3 in amino acids: CASSQGLQGYEKLFF. The DNA of the CDR3 is TGCGCCAGCAGCCAGGGATTACAGGGCTATGAAAAACTGTTTTTT.

J is TRBJ1-1 and V is TRBV12-3 or TRBV12-4; D is perhaps TRBD1 (5 bases). The CDR3 spans 14 residues. V was trimmed by 3 bases and J by 1 base, leaving 9 bases between them. The CDR3 loop reads CASSLFRANTEAFF. For the CDR3, the DNA is TGTGCCAGCAGTTTGTTCAGGGCGAACACTGAAGCTTTCTTT.

This clonotype was detected ten times or more. This chain uses TRBV7-6 with TRBJ2-2; 8 nucleotides agree with TRBD1. The CDR3 covers 19 residues. The junction had 15 bases not matched to a gene; V was cut back by 4 bases and J by 2 bases. CDR1 is SGHVS and CDR2 is FNYEAQ in the germline V gene. This CDR3 is CASSWDAGTGDRNTGELFF. The CDR3 nucleotides read TGTGCCAGCAGCTGGGACGCCGGGACAGGCGATAGAAACACCGGGGAGCTGTTTTTT.

This clonotype came up many times. The chain links TRBV12-3 or TRBV12-4 to TRBJ1-2, with TRBD1 as a possible D gene (6 bases). Deletions cut 7 bases from V and 9 bases from J, with 24 bases between. The CDR3 spans 15 residues. CDR3 in DNA: TGTGCCAGCACTCATCAGGACAGAAGGACTCCTCGCTACACCTTC. Its protein product is CASTHQDRRTPRYTF.

The table lists this clonotype with a few counts. This chain's CDR3 is CASSSMRGLNGYTF. The CDR3 coding sequence is TGTGCCAGCAGCTCGATGAGGGGGCTCAATGGCTACACCTTC. The chain couples TRBV11-2 to TRBJ1-2; 7 nucleotides line up with TRBD1. CDR1 is SGHAT and CDR2 is FQNNGV in the germline V gene. CDR3 length: 14 residues. The trim removed 4 bases at V and 6 bases at J, leaving 8 bases unmatched.

This clonotype was found a few times. The J gene is TRBJ2-1, the V gene TRBV5-1; TRBD1 aligns across 9 bases. Unmatched junction bases numbered 4, after V lost 4 bases and J lost 8 bases. There are 13 residues in the CDR3. Germline CDR1 is SGHRS and CDR2 is YFSETQ. DNA for the CDR3: TGCGCCAGCAGCGGGACAGGGAGATATGAGCAGTTCTTC. Its translation is CASSGTGRYEQFF.

The chain uses TRBV28 and TRBJ2-1; D gene uncertain. This CDR3 region has 15 residues. Trimming left V 4 bases short and J 4 bases short, with 14 bases between. Germline CDR1 and CDR2: MDHEN and SYDVKM. CDR3 in DNA: TGTGCCAGCAGTTCGTCTGGCCAAGGTTACAATGAGCAGTTCTTC. It is translated as CASSSSGQGYNEQFF.

This clonotype has just a few counts. The chain is built from TRBV20-1 and TRBJ1-5; D possibly corresponds to TRBD1 (6 bases). Germline V lookup: CDR1 DFQATT, CDR2 SNEGSKA (reference sequence). This CDR3 contains 13 residues. With 3 bases removed from V and 3 bases from J, the gap between germline ends came to 9 bases. CDR3 sequence: CSASGTTNQPQHF. The DNA for the CDR3 is TGCAGTGCTAGCGGGACAACCAATCAGCCCCAGCATTTT.

The chain has TRBV20-1 and TRBJ2-5, with TRBD2 as a possible D gene (7 bases). CDR1 is DFQATT, CDR2 SNEGSKA, per germline (reference sequence). CDR3 size: 16 residues. V gave up 1 base and J gave up 2 bases, with 17 bases separating them. The CDR3 coding sequence is TGCAGTGCTAGAGCGAGGACTAGGGGGGGGCAAGAGACCCAGTACTTC. Encoded protein: CSARARTRGGQETQYF.